The present T cell receptor beta chain was sequenced within a study of response to subunit inactivated influenza vaccine. TCRdb called the RT-PCR reads again in MiXCR, with one record for every CDR3 protein. The top ten clones hold 11% of a sample with approximately 700,000 distinct CDR3 sequences, about a sixth of them seen once. Germline V gene data show CDR1 as SGHNT and CDR2 as YENEEA. Trimming took 6 bases from V and 7 from J, leaving 12 bases between them. CDR3 length: 13 amino acids. The TCR was taken from a man aged 50-60 years who received an inactivated influenza vaccine. V and J are TRBV11-3 and TRBJ2-2, with D possibly being TRBD1 or TRBD2 (5 bases each). Specimen: PBMCs from blood, collected roughly 12 days after vaccination. CDR3 bases: TGTGCCAGCAGTATACAGGACTTCGGGGAGCTGTTTTTT. It yields the protein CASSIQDFGELFF.